Following are 12 T cell receptor beta chains from one sample sequenced in a study of blood T cells in healthy people across ages (dated by TCRdb to between 2015 and 2017). The library was generated by 5' RACE. TCRdb names Illumina HiSeq 2500 as the instrument used. A second PCR of about 6 to 12 cycles was performed with a sample-barcoded 5' primer and a J-beta primer mix. The public reads were reanalyzed by TCRdb: fastp trimming at Q25, MiXCR alignment, in-frame beta chains only. Under each unique CDR3 protein, matching rows form one entry showing the most common genes and DNA. Across this sample there are hundreds of thousands of distinct CDR3 sequences, with over 20% seen only once. The biggest ten clones account for under 4% of the sample. The sequenced material came from blood. The receptors were sampled from a man aged 65-85 years in good health.

CDR3 sequence: CASERRGALGETQYF. DNA of the CDR3: TGCGCCAGCGAGAGACGGGGCGCTTTAGGAGAGACCCAGTACTTC. The chain carries TRBV5-1 and TRBJ2-5, with D perhaps assigned TRBD1 or TRBD2 (5 bases each). Germline loops: CDR1 SGHRS, CDR2 YFSETQ. V shed 7 bases and J shed 4 bases, with 20 bases lying between them. The CDR3 is made up of 15 amino acids.

Comment on this clonotype: A junction end diverges from the germline sequence, so it may reflect a read error. The chain recombines TRBV6-5 with TRBJ2-7; D possibly corresponds to TRBD1 (6 bases). The CDR3 length is 16 residues. Per the germline V gene, CDR1 is MNHEY and CDR2 is SVGAGI. The DNA for the CDR3 is TGTGCCAGCAGTTCGGAAATCCCGGGACAAATCTACGAGCAGTGCTTC. Its translation is CASSSEIPGQIYEQCF.

Only a few counts were recorded for this clonotype. This chain uses TRBV7-6 with TRBJ2-5, with D maybe TRBD2 (5 bases). Matching the DNA end better, TRBJ2-1 makes the J call doubtful. This CDR3 contains 15 residues. Germline loops: CDR1 SGHVS, CDR2 FNYEAQ. For the CDR3, the DNA is TGTGCCAGCAGCTCTCACGTCTCCGGGGTCGATGAGCAGTTCTTC. This translates into CASSSHVSGVDEQFF.

As to this clonotype: Compared with germline, one end of the junction differs, possibly owing to a read error. The chain is built from TRBV6-2 or TRBV6-3 and TRBJ2-1; D remains ambiguous. CDR1 is MNHEY, CDR2 SVGEGT, per germline. The length of the CDR3 is 13 residues. CDR3 in amino acids: CASKQISYNEQLF. The CDR3 DNA follows: TGTGCCAGCAAGCAGATCTCCTACAATGAGCAGCTCTTC.

This clonotype was found a few times. This chain links TRBV7-2 with TRBJ2-3; 8 bases line up with TRBD2. V trimming: 1 base; J trimming: 7 bases; junction bases outside the gene matches: 10. This CDR3 contains 16 residues. Germline V gene lookup returns CDR1 SGHTA and CDR2 FQGNSA. CDR3: CASSLVSGGIGNTQYF. DNA of the CDR3: TGTGCCAGCAGCTTAGTGTCGGGGGGGATAGGAAATACGCAGTATTTT.

This chain connects TRBV7-3 to TRBJ2-1, with D perhaps TRBD2 (6 bases). Germline V gene lookup returns CDR1 SGHTA and CDR2 FQGTGA. This CDR3 spans 13 amino acids. Trimming cost V 5 bases and J 9 bases, with 14 bases left between them. The CDR3 DNA reads TGTGCCAGCAGCCCCCGACTAGTCTCTGAGCAGTTCTTC. This gives the protein CASSPRLVSEQFF.

This clonotype was picked up a small number of times. The V call is TRBV29-1, the J call TRBJ1-1; TRBD1 might be the D (5 bases). Germline CDR1 reads SQVTM; CDR2 reads ANQGSEA. This CDR3 contains 11 residues. Trimming took 7 bases from V and 5 from J, leaving 11 bases between them. CDR3 nucleotides: TGCAGCGCCGTAAGGGGAACTGAAGCTTTCTTT. It is translated as CSAVRGTEAFF.

The V gene is TRBV2, the J gene TRBJ2-1, with D unclear. Trimming removed 9 bases at V and 6 bases at J, with 9 bases between. This CDR3 has 11 amino acids. CDR1 is SNHLY, CDR2 FYNNEI, per germline. CDR3 sequence reads: CASGYINEQFF. In nucleotides, the CDR3 is TGTGCCAGTGGATATATCAATGAGCAGTTCTTC.

The CDR3 is CASSLARWGVSYEQYF. Here the CDR3 DNA reads TGTGCCAGCAGCTTGGCGCGTTGGGGAGTATCCTACGAGCAGTACTTC. The rearrangement links TRBV5-6 to TRBJ2-7; possible D gene TRBD2, 5 bases. Germline CDR1 SGHDT, CDR2 YYEEEE. The V end lost 0 bases, the J end lost 1 base, and 14 bases lay between the germline ends. The CDR3 is 16 residues long.

V is TRBV29-1 and J is TRBJ1-1, with D possibly being TRBD1 (5 bases). V lost 7 bases and J lost 0, with 12 bases in between. Looked up from germline, CDR1 is SQVTM and CDR2 is ANQGSEA. The CDR3 has 13 amino acids. The CDR3 DNA reads as TGCAGCGGCGACGACAGTTTGAACACTGAAGCTTTCTTT. Its protein product is CSGDDSLNTEAFF.

The chain couples TRBV20-1 to TRBJ2-1, with a tentative D call TRBD2 (6 bases). V was clipped by 0 bases and J by 4 bases, with 16 bases between them. Per germline, CDR1 DFQATT and CDR2 SNEGSKA (reference sequence). This CDR3 spans 16 amino acids. This CDR3 is CSARDRLGGDYNEQFF. CDR3 coding DNA: TGCAGTGCTAGAGATCGTTTGGGCGGGGATTACAATGAGCAGTTCTTC.

This chain uses TRBV3-1 with TRBJ1-2; D is undetermined. V was shortened by 1 base and J by 8 bases, with 8 bases between the two germline ends. The CDR3 spans 12 residues. From germline, CDR1 is LGHDT and CDR2 YNNKEL (reference sequence). CDR3 sequence: CASSQGQNGYTF. CDR3 bases: TGTGCCAGCAGCCAAGGGCAGAACGGCTACACCTTC.